This T cell receptor (beta chain) was captured in a study of long-term antiretroviral therapy in people with HIV. Runs used v3.0 of the immunoSEQ assay and were done at survey level. Profiling relied on immunoSEQ multiplex PCR, and the TCRdb table lists in-frame clones only, not all of them. In the table there are about 30,000 clones, 94% of which are singletons. This CDR3 comprises 10 residues. CDR1 and CDR2 from the germline V gene are MNHEY and SVGAGI. V dropped 8 bases and J dropped 10 bases, with 12 bases sitting between them. The starting material was unsorted PBMCs, obtained around 7.4 years after starting antiretroviral therapy. The TCR comes from a man between 50 and 59 years old with HIV. The V and J genes are TRBV6-5 and TRBJ2-7, with D maybe TRBD1 (6 bases). The CDR3 here is CASGPGDQYF. For the CDR3, the DNA is TGTGCCAGCGGGCCAGGGGATCAGTACTTC.